Below, 19 T cell receptor beta chains from the same sample are listed, as sequenced in a study of blood T cell repertoires in COVID-19 (dated by TCRdb to 2018 to 2020). The library was built by means of the immunoSEQ multiplex PCR assay. The clones in this table, taken by TCRdb from immuneACCESS, are in-frame only. Not every clone is retained; where verified, under half of the shortfall comes from an unresolved V gene, and the cause of the rest is unknown. For this sample the table gives a few hundred thousand clones, of which around 86% were detected only once. About 4% of the sample is held by the ten biggest clonotypes. Sequencing used peripheral blood. These receptors all come from a man aged 18 to 29 with active or convalescent COVID-19.

The chain carries TRBV28 and TRBJ1-2; 7 bases are shared with TRBD1. The J segment lost 13 bases and the V segment lost 6 bases, leaving 14 bases of the junction unmatched. The CDR3 has 13 residues. Germline V gene data show CDR1 as MDHEN and CDR2 as SYDVKM. The CDR3 here is CASSLIRGTSFTF. The CDR3, as DNA: TGTGCCAGCAGCCTTATCAGGGGGACTTCATTCACCTTC.

This rearrangement joins TRBV15 to TRBJ1-1; D call uncertain. Germline V gene lookup returns CDR1 LNHNV and CDR2 YYDKDF (reference sequence). Trimming removed 2 bases at V and 2 bases at J, with 6 bases between. This CDR3 comprises 13 residues. CDR3 DNA sequence: TGTGCCACCAGCAGATCGAGAAACACTGAAGCTTTCTTT. Residues: CATSRSRNTEAFF. The variable domain in full, with the rest retrieved from reference TRBV15 and TRBJ1-1, is DAMVIQNPRYQVTQFGKPVTLSCSQTLNHNVMYWYQQKSSQAPKLLFHYYDKDFNNEADTPDNFQSRRPNTSFCFLDIRSPGLGDTAMYLCATSRSRNTEAFFGQGTRLTVV.

The chain recombines TRBV27 with TRBJ2-6; the match to TRBD2 covers 12 bases. The V and J ends lost 6 bases and 0 bases, in that order; junction bases with no gene match: 3. The CDR3 totals 17 residues. CDR1 MNHEY and CDR2 SMNVEV come from the germline V gene (reference sequence). The CDR3 loop reads CASRTSGRTSGANVLTF. In nucleotides, the CDR3 is TGTGCCAGCAGAACTAGCGGGAGGACCTCTGGGGCCAACGTCCTGACTTTC.

The chain employs TRBV11-3 and TRBJ1-4; a possible D gene is TRBD1 (6 bases). Germline V gene data show CDR1 as SGHNT and CDR2 as YENEEA. The CDR3 contains 15 residues. Trimming stripped 8 bases from V and 5 bases from J, with 18 bases between. The CDR3 DNA follows: TGTGCCAGCTCCGGAAGGACAGCAAGGAATGAAAAACTGTTTTTT. It translates to CASSGRTARNEKLFF.

The gene calls are TRBV7-3 and TRBJ2-1; 11 bases agree with TRBD2. V trimming: 5 bases; J trimming: 4 bases; junction bases outside the gene matches: 4. Per germline, CDR1 SGHTA and CDR2 FQGTGA. The CDR3 consists of 15 residues. The CDR3 bases are TGTGCCAGCAGCCCCCTAGCGGGGGGTTACAATGAGCAGTTCTTC. Amino acids: CASSPLAGGYNEQFF.

The V and J genes are TRBV5-1 and TRBJ2-7; 8 positions match TRBD2. In germline, CDR1 is SGHRS, CDR2 YFSETQ. The CDR3 length is 13 residues. With V trimmed by 4 bases and J by 6 bases, 6 bases remained unmatched. The CDR3 DNA follows: TGCGCCAGCAGCGGTCGGGGGGGCCCCGAGCAGTACTTC. It yields the protein CASSGRGGPEQYF.

The CDR3, as DNA: TGTGCCAGCAGCCATCCCCGGGACAGGGAGACCCACGAGCAGTACTTC. Encoded protein: CASSHPRDRETHEQYF. The V and J genes are TRBV3-1 (or the pseudogene TRBV3-2) and TRBJ2-7; 9 bases are a match to TRBD1. With 3 bases clipped from V and 5 bases from J, the junction kept 11 bases outside the gene matches. The CDR3 covers 16 residues. The germline CDR1 and CDR2 sequences are LGHDT and YNNKEL (reference sequence).

This clone showed up many times. The J gene is TRBJ2-7, the V gene TRBV12-5, with TRBD1 identical over 8 bases. The CDR3 is 15 residues long. The J segment lost 5 bases and the V segment lost 7 bases, leaving 13 bases of the junction unmatched. CDR1 LGHNT and CDR2 FRNRAP come from the germline V gene. The CDR3 nucleotides are TGTGCTAGTGCTCCTGACGGGACAGGACGGAACGAGCAGTACTTC. Its translation: CASAPDGTGRNEQYF. Full variable domain (outside the CDR3, taken from reference TRBV12-5 and TRBJ2-7): DARVTQTPRHKVTEMGQEVTMRCQPILGHNTVFWYRQTMMQGLELLAYFRNRAPLDDSGMPKDRFSAEMPDATLATLKIQPSEPRDSAVYFCASAPDGTGRNEQYFGPGTRLTVT.

The rearrangement joins TRBV2 to TRBJ2-5, with TRBD2 matching 7 bases. This CDR3 has 16 residues. J lost 1 base, V lost 6 bases, and 11 bases had no gene match. Looked up from germline, CDR1 is SNHLY and CDR2 is FYNNEI. The CDR3 coding sequence is TGTGCCAGCAGCAAAAGTTGGGGGGGAGTCCAAGAGACCCAGTACTTC. This encodes CASSKSWGGVQETQYF.

J is TRBJ2-1 and V is TRBV6-5; no reliable D call. The germline V and J ends were trimmed by 0 bases and 12 bases, with 15 bases remaining between them. Germline CDR1 is MNHEY and CDR2 is SVGAGI. The CDR3 totals 14 residues. The CDR3 reads CASSYSQRLRGQFF. DNA of the CDR3: TGTGCCAGCAGTTACTCCCAGAGACTGCGAGGGCAGTTCTTC.

The chain has TRBV10-2 and TRBJ1-5, with 7 bases identical to TRBD1. The germline V gene encodes CDR1 WSHSY and CDR2 SAAADI. CDR3 size: 13 residues. The V and J ends lost 10 bases and 4 bases, in that order; junction bases with no gene match: 7. The DNA of the CDR3 is TGCGCCACCTCCGGGACAGCAAATCAGCCCCAGCATTTT. Amino acid sequence: CATSGTANQPQHF.

The chain uses TRBV7-3 and TRBJ1-1, with TRBD1 as a possible D gene (6 bases). Trimming pared 1 base from V and 4 bases from J, leaving 10 bases between. This CDR3 region has 14 residues. Germline V gene data show CDR1 as SGHTA and CDR2 as FQGTGA. The CDR3: CASSLSGRGTEAFF. The CDR3 DNA follows: TGTGCCAGCAGCTTAAGTGGCAGGGGCACTGAAGCTTTCTTT.

The table lists this clone with a count of one. This chain links TRBV27 with TRBJ1-2; D possibly corresponds to TRBD1 (6 bases). CDR1 is MNHEY, CDR2 SMNVEV, per germline (reference sequence). Trimming shortened V by 5 bases and J by 8 bases, and 15 bases separated the two germline ends. This CDR3 region has 13 residues. CDR3 residues: CASSPRGQGGYTF. The CDR3 DNA follows: TGTGCCAGCAGTCCGCGCGGGCAGGGGGGCTACACCTTC.

The genes are TRBV24-1 and TRBJ1-5; tentative D call: TRBD1 (6 bases). The CDR3 consists of 14 residues. Between the trimmed V and J ends, which lost 4 bases and 6 bases, there was a span of 12 bases. CDR1 KGHDR and CDR2 SFDVKD come from the germline V gene. CDR3 nucleotide sequence: TGTGCCACCAGTGACACAGGGAAGGCTCAGCCCCAGCATTTT. As protein: CATSDTGKAQPQHF.

The rearrangement uses TRBV9 and TRBJ2-1; the match to TRBD2 covers 8 bases. Germline-derived CDR1 and CDR2 are SGDLS and YYNGEE. The CDR3 has 13 amino acids. The CDR3 bases are TGTGCTTCGGGCGGGGGGAGGTACAATGAGCAGTTCTTC. Its protein product is CASGGGRYNEQFF.

The V call is TRBV6-5, the J call TRBJ2-5; D is possibly TRBD1 (7 bases). Germline V CDR1 and CDR2: MNHEY, SVGAGI. The CDR3 sequence is 16 residues long. V lost 0 bases, J lost 4 bases, and 15 bases lay in between. The DNA for the CDR3 is TGTGCCAGCAGTTACTCGAGGAGGGGGCTCCGAGAGACCCAGTACTTC. Translated, it gives CASSYSRRGLRETQYF.

This chain's CDR3 is CASSKTSGRPDTQYF. DNA for the CDR3: TGTGCCAGCAGTAAGACTAGCGGGAGGCCAGATACGCAGTATTTT. The chain has TRBV6-6 and TRBJ2-3, with TRBD2 matching over 13 bases. The CDR3 loop spans 15 amino acids. V lost 5 bases and J lost 4; bases outside the gene matches: 3. Looked up from germline, CDR1 is MNHNY and CDR2 is SVGAGI (reference sequence).

V and J are TRBV27 and TRBJ2-3; 7 bases are shared with TRBD1. Germline V gene lookup returns CDR1 MNHEY and CDR2 SMNVEV (reference sequence). The CDR3 has 16 amino acids. V gave up 5 bases and J gave up 5 bases; unmatched junction bases: 13. This chain's CDR3 is CASSRHRGFGGDTQYF. DNA of the CDR3: TGTGCCAGCAGTCGACACAGGGGATTTGGGGGAGATACGCAGTATTTT.

This clone was picked up one time. The V call is TRBV5-1, the J call TRBJ2-3; D gene uncertain. The CDR3 consists of 15 residues. V lost 0 bases and J lost 1, with 9 bases in between. Germline assignment: CDR1 SGHRS and CDR2 YFSETQ. The CDR3 region is CASSLDWARTDTQYF. CDR3 nucleotide sequence: TGCGCCAGCAGCTTGGACTGGGCCCGCACAGATACGCAGTATTTT. The full variable domain, in which reference TRBV5-1 and TRBJ2-3 provide the parts outside the CDR3, is KAGVTQTPRYLIKTRGQQVTLSCSPISGHRSVSWYQQTPGQGLQFLFEYFSETQRNKGNFPGRFSGRQFSNSRSEMNVSTLELGDSALYLCASSLDWARTDTQYFGPGTRLTVL.